These T cell receptor beta chains were read from a single sample in a study of T cells in Graves' hyperthyroidism and ophthalmopathy. TCRdb reprocessed the multiplex PCR reads via MiXCR and lists one record per CDR3 protein. Among hundreds of thousands of distinct CDR3 sequences, about a sixth were seen once, and the ten largest hold roughly 7.4%. Specimen: blood. These receptors were obtained from a woman aged 18 to 35 with Graves' hyperthyroidism. The CDR3 runs from the conserved cysteine through the conserved F or W. D genes are given only for firm matches.

v_call d_call cdr3_aa
TRBV4-1 . CASSQDRSGANYGYTF
TRBV3-1 . CASSQYITGGELFF
TRBV27 . CASSLFADPSTDTQYF
TRBV5-6 TRBD1 CASSHRQGARNEQYF
TRBV10-3 TRBD1 CAIRTGGRVMGEQYF
TRBV6-1 . CASTRRGNGEQFF
TRBV6-2/TRBV6-3 . CASSPHGTAEPQHF
TRBV7-8 TRBD2 CASSLTPGLAGGTDTQYF
TRBV28 . CASRTRGPSSYNSPLHF
TRBV2 . CASRPEEYEQYF
TRBV11-2 TRBD1 CASSPRTGKHEQYF
TRBV5-1 TRBD2 CASSQGLATGEQYF
TRBV14 . CASSHPADRGYTF
TRBV6-5 . CASSYRGGKGEKLFF
TRBV19 TRBD2 CASSITSVDTQYF
TRBV10-3 TRBD2 CAIRAREASGEGNEQFF
TRBV6-1 TRBD1 CASSTYRGQGEQFF
TRBV18 . CASSPPGVLSGNTIYF
TRBV28 . CASSNPGSTDTQYF
TRBV5-4 . CASSGGGQTYNEQFF
TRBV10-3 TRBD2 CATTPTVGSGDYNEQFF
TRBV7-9 . CASSLGRSPLHF
TRBV6-5 . CASSYSRDQTYEQYF
TRBV2 TRBD2 CASSGTSGSYEQYF
TRBV20-1 TRBD1 CSARGGPTDTQYF
TRBV5-1 . CASSPGGQSSYEQYF
TRBV7-3 TRBD2 CASSLKPSGDIYEQFF
TRBV12-5 TRBD2 CASGLPNPPSSGASTDTQYF
TRBV27 TRBD1 CASSLAGGWDTQYF
TRBV5-5 TRBD1 CASSPGTGRSNQPQHF
TRBV5-6 . CASSLRALSTGTQYF
TRBV6-1 TRBD1 CASSPPGGVSNQPQHF
TRBV11-2 . CASSLDRDESRLSGNTIYF
TRBV20-1 TRBD1 CSARTGVGYNEQFF
TRBV12-3/TRBV12-4 TRBD1 CASRPGTDYGYTF
TRBV6-5 . CASSYSWGINQPQHF
TRBV20-1 . CSASDGLNTGELFF
TRBV20-1 . CSARDPWNTIYF
TRBV20-1 . CSAPQRADHNEKLFF
TRBV4-2 TRBD1 CASSQAGTGAYNEQFF
TRBV6-1 TRBD1 CASNPGQGDARGYEQYF
TRBV19 . CASSITRGTTEAFF
TRBV25-1 TRBD1 CASSKNRGIYEQYF
TRBV10-3 . CAITAGLGGTDTQYF
TRBV7-2 TRBD1 CASSLPWTGPSQKPQHF
TRBV28 . CASSLGWGGANVLTF
TRBV6-1 . CASSPLNPNYGYTF